Detailed here is one T cell receptor beta chain. Its antigen remains unknown. A read error may produce the germline difference seen at one junction end. Germline V lookup: CDR1 DFQATT, CDR2 SNEGSKA (reference sequence). There are 13 residues in the CDR3. This sample was included in a study of post-analysis software for immune sequencing data. Overall study: Some patients lacked subtype; others had relapsing-remitting, secondary progressive or progressive-relapsing disease.

Unique molecular identifiers tagged the TCR beta cDNA libraries. Once roughly 0.85 to 11 million T cells were used, hundreds of thousands of cDNA molecules resulted. One entry per CDR3 protein results from TCRdb running MiXCR on the PCR reads. The data hold around 770,000 distinct CDR3 sequences, with around 42% observed a single time. Study results and limitations: Pronounced co-clustering by F measure was evident among identically batched samples. Roughly five TRBV segments were more frequent in patients than controls; TRBV5-6, TRBV5-1 and TRBV20-1 belonged to this group. Significantly decreased normalized Chao1 diversity was recorded for multiple sclerosis patients relative to controls.

This rearrangement joins TRBV20-1 to TRBJ1-5; D might be TRBD1 (5 bases). This sequence originates from a girl aged 5-17 years with multiple sclerosis. The source material was blood. The DNA for the CDR3 is TGCAGTGCTTTCGGGGGAACGGATCAGCCCCGGCATTTT. The encoded protein is CSAFGGTDQPRHF.